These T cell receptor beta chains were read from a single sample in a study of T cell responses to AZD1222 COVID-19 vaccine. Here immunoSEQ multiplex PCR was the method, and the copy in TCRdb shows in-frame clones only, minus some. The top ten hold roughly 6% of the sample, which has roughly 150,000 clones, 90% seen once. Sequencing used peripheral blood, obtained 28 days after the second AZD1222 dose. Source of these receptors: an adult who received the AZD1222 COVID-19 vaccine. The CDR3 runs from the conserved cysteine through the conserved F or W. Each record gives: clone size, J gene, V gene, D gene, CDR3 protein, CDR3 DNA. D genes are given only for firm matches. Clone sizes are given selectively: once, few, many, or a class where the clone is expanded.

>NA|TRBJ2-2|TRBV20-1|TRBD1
CSASPDRGRGGELFF
TGCAGTGCTAGTCCCGACAGGGGGCGCGGCGGGGAGCTGTTTTTT
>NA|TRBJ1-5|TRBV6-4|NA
CASSESHGQPQHF
TGTGCCAGCAGTGAGTCCCATGGTCAGCCCCAGCATTTT
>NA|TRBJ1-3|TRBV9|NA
CASSVTPRENTIYF
TGTGCCAGCAGCGTAACCCCTAGGGAAAACACCATATATTTT
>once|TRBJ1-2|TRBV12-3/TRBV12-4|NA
CASSPHWVAGYTF
TGTGCCAGCAGTCCCCACTGGGTTGCGGGCTACACCTTC
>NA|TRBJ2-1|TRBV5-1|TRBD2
CASRPGLAVNEQFF
TGCGCCAGCAGACCGGGACTAGCGGTCAATGAGCAGTTCTTC
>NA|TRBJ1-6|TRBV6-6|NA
CAAGSPLHF
TGTGCGGCGGGTTCACCCCTCCACTTT
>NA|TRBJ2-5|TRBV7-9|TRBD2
CASSSLAGEETQYF
TGTGCCAGCAGCTCACTAGCGGGAGAGGAGACCCAGTACTTC
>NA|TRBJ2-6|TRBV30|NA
CACPEAAGANVLTF
TGTGCCTGCCCAGAGGCTGCCGGGGCCAACGTCCTGACTTTC
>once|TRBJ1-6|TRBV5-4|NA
CASSLEARSYNSPLHF
TGTGCCAGCAGCTTGGAGGCCCGCTCCTATAATTCACCCCTCCACTTT
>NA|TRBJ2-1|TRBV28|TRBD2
CASSLSGTSTREQFF
TGTGCCAGCAGTTTGTCCGGGACTAGTACGCGTGAGCAGTTCTTC